This passage covers 10 T cell receptor beta chains from one sample sequenced in a study of cytomegalovirus exposure and HLA in healthy donors. With 60 Vbeta and 13 Jbeta primers, the PCR was carried out. Clones were read by immunoSEQ multiplex PCR, and TCRdb kept only the in-frame ones, dropping some. The table records some 210,000 clones, around 80% of them present only once. The sequenced sample consisted of PBMCs. These receptors were taken from a male donor in good health and CMV-seronegative.

J is TRBJ2-3 and V is TRBV28, with D unresolved. V was clipped by 10 bases and J by 0 bases, with 20 bases between them. The length of the CDR3 is 16 residues. The germline V gene encodes CDR1 MDHEN and CDR2 SYDVKM. CDR3: CAISADGSTSTDTQYF. The CDR3 DNA follows: TGTGCCATTTCGGCTGATGGATCGACTAGCACAGATACGCAGTATTTT.

This clone came up a few times. The genes are TRBV6-5 and TRBJ1-5; 9 nucleotides agree with TRBD1. With 5 bases clipped from V and 7 bases from J, the junction kept 9 bases outside the gene matches. Per germline, CDR1 MNHEY and CDR2 SVGAGI. CDR3 length: 15 residues. CDR3 sequence reads: CASSPGTGKYQPQHF. The CDR3 DNA is TGTGCCAGCAGTCCCGGGACAGGGAAGTACCAGCCCCAGCATTTT.

The CDR3 here is CASGYEQYF. The CDR3 bases are TGTGCCAGCGGCTACGAGCAGTACTTC. The chain combines TRBV10-3 with TRBJ2-7; D remains unclear. V lost 10 bases and J lost 3, with 4 bases in between. The CDR3 covers 9 residues. CDR1 and CDR2 from the germline V gene are ENHRY and SYGVKD.

This clone appeared once. The chain is built from TRBV2 and TRBJ2-5; TRBD2 matches 11 bases. The CDR3 is made up of 16 amino acids. Germline CDR1 SNHLY, CDR2 FYNNEI. Losses at the gene ends were 5 bases for V and 0 bases for J; bases not matched to a gene: 5. The CDR3 region is CASSTGLAGDQETQYF. The CDR3 nucleotides are TGTGCCAGCAGTACTGGACTAGCGGGCGACCAAGAGACCCAGTACTTC.

V and J are TRBV6-5 and TRBJ2-7; 10 bases agree with TRBD2. The CDR3 contains 14 residues. Germline loops: CDR1 MNHEY, CDR2 SVGAGI. Trimming at V came to 5 bases and at J to 1 base, leaving 2 bases not matched to a gene. The CDR3 loop is CASSGGLASYEQYF. CDR3 DNA: TGTGCCAGCAGTGGGGGACTAGCGTCCTACGAGCAGTACTTC.

The sample holds one count of this clone. The chain combines TRBV6-5 with TRBJ2-1, with 7 bases identical to TRBD1. The CDR3 loop spans 14 amino acids. V dropped 6 bases and J dropped 8; count of bases not matched to a gene: 10. Germline V gene sequence: CDR1 MNHEY, CDR2 SVGAGI. CDR3 protein: CASSAPGQRYEQFF. The CDR3 DNA reads TGTGCCAGCAGCGCCCCGGGACAGAGGTATGAGCAGTTCTTC.

This chain connects TRBV4-2 to TRBJ2-1; 7 bases are shared with TRBD2. V was pared by 4 bases and J by 0 bases, with 9 bases of the junction left unmatched. Germline-derived CDR1 and CDR2 are LGHNA and YNFKEQ. The CDR3 loop spans 17 amino acids. In DNA, the CDR3 is TGTGCCAGCAGCCGTGGACCAAGCGGGAACTCCTACAATGAGCAGTTCTTC. Translation gives CASSRGPSGNSYNEQFF.

Notes on this clone: The conserved phenylalanine or tryptophan normally closing the CDR3 is absent here, so this likely arose from a read error. The gene calls are TRBV5-1 and TRBJ2-4; 12 nucleotides line up with TRBD1. The CDR3 extends over 16 amino acids. The J segment lost 2 bases and the V segment lost 9 bases, leaving 9 bases of the junction unmatched. CDR1 is SGHRS, CDR2 YFSETQ, per germline. CDR3 region: CANPPGQGASKNIQYS. CDR3 DNA: TGCGCCAACCCGCCGGGACAGGGGGCCTCCAAAAACATTCAGTACTCC.

The V and J genes are TRBV7-9 and TRBJ1-1; tentative D call: TRBD1 (5 bases). Trimming pared 7 bases from V and 3 bases from J, leaving 18 bases between. CDR1 is SEHNR and CDR2 is FQNEAQ in the germline V gene (reference sequence). The CDR3 is 15 amino acids. The CDR3 loop is CASKGAFITDTEAFF. CDR3 bases: TGTGCCAGCAAAGGGGCCTTCATAACTGACACTGAAGCTTTCTTT.

V usage is TRBV7-9 and J usage is TRBJ2-5; a possible D gene is TRBD2 (6 bases). The closer fit of TRBJ2-7 to the DNA end suggests the J call may be wrong. This CDR3 is built from 14 residues. Looked up from germline, CDR1 is SEHNR and CDR2 is FQNEAQ (reference sequence). CDR3 bases: TGTGCCAGCATGCGCTCGGAGGGGATCGGCGAGCAGTACTTC. This encodes CASMRSEGIGEQYF.